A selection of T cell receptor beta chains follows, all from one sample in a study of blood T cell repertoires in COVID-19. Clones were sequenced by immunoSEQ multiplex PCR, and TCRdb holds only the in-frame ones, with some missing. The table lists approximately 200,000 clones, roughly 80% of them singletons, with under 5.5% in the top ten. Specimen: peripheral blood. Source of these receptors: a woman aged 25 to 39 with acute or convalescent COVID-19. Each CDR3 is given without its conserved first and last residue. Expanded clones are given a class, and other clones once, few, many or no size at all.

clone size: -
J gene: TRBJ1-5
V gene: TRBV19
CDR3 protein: ATATGGREPQH

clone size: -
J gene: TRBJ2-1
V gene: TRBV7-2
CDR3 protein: ASSRSAGTSGSHNEQF

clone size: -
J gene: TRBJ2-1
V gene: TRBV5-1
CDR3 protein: ASSLDKMVNEQF

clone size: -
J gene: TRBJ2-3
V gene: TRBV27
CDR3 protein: ASSGAFAGGPDTQY

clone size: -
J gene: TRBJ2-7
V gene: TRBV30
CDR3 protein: AWSVLGLGEQY

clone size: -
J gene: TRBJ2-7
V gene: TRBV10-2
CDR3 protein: ARSVRLREQY

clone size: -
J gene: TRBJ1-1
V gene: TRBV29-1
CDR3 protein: SVGGAMNTEAF

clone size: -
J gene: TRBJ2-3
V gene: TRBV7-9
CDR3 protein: ASSLEGGPADTQY

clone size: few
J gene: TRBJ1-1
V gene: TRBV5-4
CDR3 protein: ASSPDVGAPRAF

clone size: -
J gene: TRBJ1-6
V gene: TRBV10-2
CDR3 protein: ASRGRTGENSPLH

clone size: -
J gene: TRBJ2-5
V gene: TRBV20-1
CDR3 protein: SAGLQETQY

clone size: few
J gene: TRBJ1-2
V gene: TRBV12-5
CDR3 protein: ASGSGSHGYT

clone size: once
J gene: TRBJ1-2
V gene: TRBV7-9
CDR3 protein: ASSLGGQGASRVYGYT

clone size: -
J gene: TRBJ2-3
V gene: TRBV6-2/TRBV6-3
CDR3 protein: ASSPADTQY

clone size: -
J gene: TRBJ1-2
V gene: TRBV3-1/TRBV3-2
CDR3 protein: ASSQGPRVGYGYT

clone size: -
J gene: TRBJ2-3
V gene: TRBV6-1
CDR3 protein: ASSEGPTSVTQY

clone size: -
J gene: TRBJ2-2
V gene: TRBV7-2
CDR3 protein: ASSLAGGSGELF

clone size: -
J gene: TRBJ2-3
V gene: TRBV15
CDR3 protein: ATSRPKADTQY

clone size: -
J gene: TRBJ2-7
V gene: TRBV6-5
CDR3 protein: ASSPPGQGKDEQY

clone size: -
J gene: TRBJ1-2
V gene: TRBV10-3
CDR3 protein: AISESQGTQGYT

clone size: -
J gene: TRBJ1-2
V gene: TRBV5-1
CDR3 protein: ASSLVRGQVYGYT

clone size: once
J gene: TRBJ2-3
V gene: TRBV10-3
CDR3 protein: AISESWLLTGGWGTDTQY

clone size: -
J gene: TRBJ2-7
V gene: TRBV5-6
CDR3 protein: ASSIGLAFSEQY

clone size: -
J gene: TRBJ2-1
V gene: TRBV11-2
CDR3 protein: ASSQFGDREQF

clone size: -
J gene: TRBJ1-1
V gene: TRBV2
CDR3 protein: ASSARQLNTEAF

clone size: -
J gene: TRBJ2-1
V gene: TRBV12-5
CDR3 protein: ASGLVGGAGGYNEQF

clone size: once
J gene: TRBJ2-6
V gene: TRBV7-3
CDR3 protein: ASSAKGPGGAGANVLT

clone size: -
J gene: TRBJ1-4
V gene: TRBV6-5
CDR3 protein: ASKTATNEKLF

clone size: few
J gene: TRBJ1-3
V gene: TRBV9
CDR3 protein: ASSQTVGRASGNTIY

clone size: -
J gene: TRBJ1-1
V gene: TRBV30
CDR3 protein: AWSVRWATEAF

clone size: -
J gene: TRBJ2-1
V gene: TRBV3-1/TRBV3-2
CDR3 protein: ASSQDRTAYNEQF

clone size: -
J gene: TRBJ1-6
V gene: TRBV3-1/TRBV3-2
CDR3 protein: ASSQAQGAGSPLH

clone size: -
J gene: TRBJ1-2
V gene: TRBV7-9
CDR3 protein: ASSPVQGVAYT

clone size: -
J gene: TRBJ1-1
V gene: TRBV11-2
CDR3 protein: ASTETGTRETEAF

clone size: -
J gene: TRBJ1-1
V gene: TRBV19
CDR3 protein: ASSPNGTPNTEAF

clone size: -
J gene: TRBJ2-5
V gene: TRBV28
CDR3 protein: ASRPLTGLQETQY

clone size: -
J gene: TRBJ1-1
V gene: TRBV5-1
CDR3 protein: ASSLGDTEAF

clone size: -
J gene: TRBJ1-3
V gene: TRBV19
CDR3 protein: ASTYVFPSGTGVGNTIY

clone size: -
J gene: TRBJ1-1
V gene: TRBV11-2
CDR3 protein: ASSHTSGGTEAF

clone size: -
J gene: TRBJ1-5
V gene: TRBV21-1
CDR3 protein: ASSSSFSVPGQSNQPQH

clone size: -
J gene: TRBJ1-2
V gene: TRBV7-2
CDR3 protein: ASSSPGQFSYT

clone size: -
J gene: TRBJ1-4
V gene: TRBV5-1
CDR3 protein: ASSQIQQGAGNEKLF

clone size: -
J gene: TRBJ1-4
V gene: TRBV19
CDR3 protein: ASSMAHGGSEKLF

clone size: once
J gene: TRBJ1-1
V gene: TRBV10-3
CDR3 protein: AISGQGRKAF

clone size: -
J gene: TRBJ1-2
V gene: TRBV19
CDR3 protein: ASSPQTDYGYT

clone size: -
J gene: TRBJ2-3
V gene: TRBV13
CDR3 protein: ASSLRAKTGDTQY

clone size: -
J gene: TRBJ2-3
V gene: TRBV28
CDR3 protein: ASSDYSGGAKDTQY

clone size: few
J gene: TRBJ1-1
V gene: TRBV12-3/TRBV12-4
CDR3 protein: ASSLRGYAEAF

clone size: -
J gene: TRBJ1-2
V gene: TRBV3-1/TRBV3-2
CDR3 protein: ASSLLGFSYGYT

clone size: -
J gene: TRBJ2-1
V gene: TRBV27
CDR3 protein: ASSPLGTGGNEQF